The TCR beta chain under discussion was sequenced for a study of blood T cell repertoires in COVID-19. Study summary: From the United States, Italy and Spain came samples of acute and convalescent COVID-19. T cells, B-cell-depleted T cells, or PBMCs supplied cDNA or gDNA.

Germline V gene data show CDR1 as SGHTA and CDR2 as FQGNSA. Trimming shortened V by 10 bases and J by 1 base, and 19 bases separated the two germline ends. The CDR3 is made up of 15 amino acids. Original processing methods: Using reference gene primer amplification, nucleated cell counts were estimated. Data came from immunoSEQ multiplex PCR; TCRdb stores just in-frame clones and leaves some out. V, J and clone size derive from that table, while D and trimming were established from the DNA sequence. The sample holds about 100,000 clones, over 65% seen once. The rearrangement links TRBV7-2 to TRBJ1-2; D is ambiguous. The origin of this receptor is a human donor in a cohort sampled during active COVID-19. Source material: peripheral blood. The CDR3, as DNA: TGTGCCATCACCCCGGGTGGCCCTTTTAACTATGGCTACACCTTC. It translates to CAITPGGPFNYGYTF.